This T cell receptor beta chain was found in a study of CD8 T cells in Susac syndrome (dated by TCRdb to about 2019). For context, the study as a whole: Repertoire sequencing was used to test whether CD8+ T cell activation and differentiation in Susac syndrome was antigen driven. The clonality of the CD8+ T cell repertoire was compared across approximately eleven healthy donors, about 14 Susac syndrome patients and under 18 multiple sclerosis patients.

V was cut back by 5 bases and J by 6 bases, leaving a gap of 11 bases between them. Its CDR3 holds 13 amino acids, cysteine through phenylalanine. Only the CDR3 part of the read is kept: 39 bases, read in frame from the first base. Peripheral blood CD8+ and CD4+ T cells from healthy donors, Susac syndrome patients and multiple sclerosis patients were profiled by high-throughput TCR beta sequencing. Healthy donors were included as age- and sex-matched controls. Bulk CD8+ and CD4+ T cells were purified magnetically by negative isolation, whereas CD8+ TEMRA cells were enriched by FACS. Blood was drawn into EDTA tubes, processed within 24 hours, and PBMCs were isolated by density gradient centrifugation. PBMCs intended for TCR sequencing were cryopreserved in liquid nitrogen and thawed later in a water bath at 37 degrees C. A purity of at least 90% was achieved for sorted or isolated CD4+, CD8+ and CD8+ TEMRA cells.

What the work shows at the level of the full study, not this receptor alone: The number of individuals in the TCR sequencing and HLA analysis was recognized as being relatively small.

Remarks on this clonotype: What this receptor recognizes is not known. Per-base quality was not reported, and no clone a single base away is much larger than it.

RNA was extracted using the RNeasy kit, and about 0.45 to 1 microgram was reverse transcribed with random hexamers. The immunoSEQ multiplex PCR assay, covering 54 Vbeta and 13 Jbeta segments, was used to amplify TCR beta CDR3 regions. PCR amplification bias was corrected using a synthetic template baseline for primer optimization and computational correction. The study's own analysis went as follows. Reads were assigned to V, D and J genes according to IMGT and analyzed in immunoSEQ Analyzer, with only productive sequences retained. Clonality was calculated as one minus the Shannon entropy normalized by log2 of the number of productive unique sequences. Public and private clones were assessed among the 100 most prevalent clones of each patient and control. A clone was defined as Susac-specific if it was absent from the healthy and MS cohorts, from about 1,100 published viral clones and from other ImmuneACCESS disease sequences. TCRdb took the public reads, trimmed them with fastp at Q25, ran MiXCR for clone calling and kept in-frame beta chains. Every entry covers one CDR3 protein and lists the most common genes and DNA from its rows. Here the V and J calls rest on TCRdb's processing, not on the authors' analysis. This sample gives some 150,000 distinct CDR3 sequences in total; 85% to 95% of them show up just once. Of the sample, 0.27% falls within the top ten clones.

Sequenced material: CD8+ T cells from PBMCs. The source is a human donor in good health. The rearranged chain carries TRBV12-3 or TRBV12-4 and TRBJ2-1, with no reliable assignment of the D segment. The CDR3: CASSPPESNEQFF. The DNA reads TGTGCCAGCAGTCCTCCGGAGTCCAATGAGCAGTTCTTC.